This T cell receptor (beta chain) came from a study of T cell responses to AZD1222 COVID-19 vaccine. Second-dose timings of about 4 or about 12 weeks were pooled. Overall study findings and caveats: Donors, mostly white British, included more females; clonal diversity was possibly underestimated.

The CDR3 contains 15 residues. The ends were cut back, 6 bases at V and 4 bases at J, with 16 bases in the middle. CDR1 and CDR2 from the germline V gene are LNHNV and YYDKDF (reference sequence). This table comes from immunoSEQ multiplex PCR, and its TCRdb copy is limited to in-frame clones, with some not included. The table shows about 120,000 clones, with 85% to 95% occurring only once. As regards this clone: The antigen remains unidentified.

The TCR sequence derives from an adult who received the AZD1222 COVID-19 vaccine. The sequencing here drew on peripheral blood, taken 28 days after the second AZD1222 dose. The chain links TRBV15 to TRBJ1-3; D possibly corresponds to TRBD1 (5 bases). The CDR3 DNA follows: TGTGCCACCAGGCGGGGTGGGCAGGGCGGAAACACCATATATTTT. Translation: CATRRGGQGGNTIYF.